The clone carrying this T cell receptor beta chain occurred a few times. Original analysis: Reference gene primer amplification gave estimated nucleated cell counts. The method was immunoSEQ multiplex PCR; TCRdb's version includes in-frame clones alone and lacks a portion of them. The V and J calls and clone size were taken over from that table, and D and trimming were inferred from the DNA. The sample has approximately 270,000 clones, approximately 90% seen once. This entry comes from a study of blood T cell repertoires in COVID-19. Study as a whole: Donors in the United States, Italy and Spain gave samples during acute or convalescent COVID-19. Sources were T cells, B-cell-depleted T cells, or PBMCs; the material itself was cDNA or gDNA.

Participants' reported clinical history set cohort assignment. The junction had 10 bases not matched to a gene; V was cut back by 3 bases and J by 6 bases. Germline-derived CDR1 and CDR2 are LGHDT and YNNKEL (reference sequence). The CDR3 loop spans 17 amino acids. The gene calls are TRBV3-1 (or the pseudogene TRBV3-2) and TRBJ2-1; 11 bases are shared with TRBD2. The source is a woman aged 30 to 39 with acute COVID-19. Sequencing was performed on PBMCs or T cells enriched from blood (not recorded which). The CDR3 nucleotides read TGTGCCAGCAGCCAGGGACTAGCGGCCCAGGCCACCAATGAGCAGTTCTTC. This translates into CASSQGLAAQATNEQFF.